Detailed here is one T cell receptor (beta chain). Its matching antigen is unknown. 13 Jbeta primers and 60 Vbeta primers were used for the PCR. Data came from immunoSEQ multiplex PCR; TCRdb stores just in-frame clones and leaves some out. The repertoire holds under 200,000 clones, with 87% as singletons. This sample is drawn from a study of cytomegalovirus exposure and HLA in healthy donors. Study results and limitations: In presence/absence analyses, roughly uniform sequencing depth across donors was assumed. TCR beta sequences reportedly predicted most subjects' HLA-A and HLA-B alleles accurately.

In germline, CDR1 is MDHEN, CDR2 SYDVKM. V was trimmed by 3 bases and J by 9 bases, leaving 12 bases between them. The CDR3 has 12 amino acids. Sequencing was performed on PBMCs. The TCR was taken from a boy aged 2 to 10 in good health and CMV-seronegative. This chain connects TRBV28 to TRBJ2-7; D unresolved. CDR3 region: CASSFIDTRQYF. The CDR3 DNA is TGTGCCAGCAGTTTCATCGACACGCGGCAGTACTTC.